A selection of T cell receptor beta chains follows, all from one sample in a study of control samples from healthy donors and cancer patients. Clones were sequenced by immunoSEQ multiplex PCR, and TCRdb holds only the in-frame ones, with some missing. Here the sample spans tens of thousands of clones, 85% to 90% being singletons. Specimen: PBMCs. Every receptor here comes from a man in his 60s with colorectal cancer. The CDR3 runs from the conserved cysteine through the conserved F or W. The D gene is left open where the match is weak. Size is stated for part of the rows, as once, few or many counts, or as a class when the clone is expanded.

V: TRBV3-1/TRBV3-2; J: TRBJ1-6; D: TRBD1; size: .; length: 16; CDR3: CASSQVPRGRNSPPHF; DNA: TGTGCCAGCAGCCAAGTCCCCAGGGGGAGGAATTCACCCCCCCACTTT
V: TRBV10-3; J: TRBJ2-5; D: TRBD2; size: .; length: 16; CDR3: CAISDMAGGHQETQYF; DNA: TGTGCCATCAGTGATATGGCGGGGGGCCACCAAGAGACCCAGTACTTC
V: TRBV5-1; J: TRBJ1-1; D: .; size: .; length: 15; CDR3: CASSLDRLRDTEAFF; DNA: TGCGCCAGCAGCCTGGACCGGCTAAGGGACACTGAAGCTTTCTTT
V: TRBV11-2; J: TRBJ2-1; D: .; size: .; length: 15; CDR3: CASSRTRSSYNEQFF; DNA: TGTGCCAGCAGCCGGACCAGGAGCTCCTACAATGAGCAGTTCTTC
V: TRBV2; J: TRBJ1-4; D: TRBD1; size: .; length: 16; CDR3: CASSEGGTGTNEKLFF; DNA: TGTGCCAGCAGTGAAGGGGGGACAGGAACTAATGAAAAACTGTTTTTT
V: TRBV25-1; J: TRBJ2-2; D: .; size: .; length: 11; CDR3: CASSRTGELFF; DNA: TGTGCCAGCAGTCGGACCGGGGAGCTGTTTTTT
V: TRBV6-1; J: TRBJ2-1; D: TRBD1; size: .; length: 16; CDR3: CASSALGTGTYNEQFF; DNA: TGTGCCAGCAGTGCCCTAGGGACAGGGACTTACAATGAGCAGTTCTTC
V: TRBV5-1; J: TRBJ1-1; D: .; size: few; length: 14; CDR3: CASSLTGPNTEAFF; DNA: TGCGCCAGCAGCTTGACAGGCCCGAACACTGAAGCTTTCTTT
V: TRBV7-9; J: TRBJ2-5; D: .; size: .; length: 13; CDR3: CASTNSGQETQYF; DNA: TGTGCCAGCACTAACTCTGGGCAAGAGACCCAGTACTTC
V: TRBV5-1; J: TRBJ2-2; D: .; size: .; length: 14; CDR3: CASRLGPFTGELFF; DNA: TGCGCCAGCAGATTGGGACCATTCACCGGGGAGCTGTTTTTT
V: TRBV10-1; J: TRBJ2-1; D: .; size: .; length: 15; CDR3: CASSASEKIYNEQFF; DNA: TGCGCCAGCAGTGCCAGCGAAAAGATTTACAATGAGCAGTTCTTC
V: TRBV3-1/TRBV3-2; J: TRBJ2-1; D: TRBD2; size: .; length: 15; CDR3: CATSGRGGVYNEQFF; DNA: TGTGCCACCTCCGGGCGGGGGGGCGTTTACAATGAGCAGTTCTTC
V: TRBV7-8; J: TRBJ2-7; D: TRBD2; size: .; length: 15; CDR3: CASSLRTSGSYEQYF; DNA: TGTGCCAGCAGCCTAAGGACTAGCGGATCCTACGAGCAGTACTTC
V: TRBV2; J: TRBJ1-6; D: .; size: .; length: 12; CDR3: CATQEQNSPLHF; DNA: TGTGCCACGCAAGAACAGAATTCACCCCTCCACTTT
V: TRBV7-9; J: TRBJ2-3; D: .; size: once; length: 14; CDR3: CASSFLSRTDTQYF; DNA: TGTGCCAGCAGCTTTTTGAGTAGGACCGATACGCAGTATTTT
V: TRBV7-8; J: TRBJ1-3; D: TRBD1; size: .; length: 15; CDR3: CASSARGSSGNTIYF; DNA: TGTGCCAGCAGCGCCAGGGGGTCCTCTGGAAACACCATATATTTT
V: TRBV5-5; J: TRBJ1-3; D: .; size: .; length: 16; CDR3: CASSLAGPTSGNTIYF; DNA: TGTGCCAGCAGCTTGGCTGGGCCAACCTCTGGAAACACCATATATTTT
V: TRBV9; J: TRBJ2-3; D: .; size: .; length: 14; CDR3: CASSVQGWRDTQYF; DNA: TGTGCCAGCAGCGTTCAGGGGTGGAGAGATACGCAGTATTTT
V: TRBV5-1; J: TRBJ1-6; D: TRBD1; size: .; length: 16; CDR3: CASSPTGGQGNSPLHF; DNA: TGCGCCAGCAGCCCAACAGGGGGCCAGGGTAATTCACCCCTCCACTTT
V: TRBV2; J: TRBJ2-3; D: TRBD2; size: .; length: 15; CDR3: CASSLTSGGTDTQYF; DNA: TGTGCCAGCAGTCTGACTAGCGGAGGTACAGATACGCAGTATTTT
V: TRBV7-8; J: TRBJ2-2; D: .; size: few; length: 13; CDR3: CASREVNTGELFF; DNA: TGTGCCAGCAGGGAGGTTAACACCGGGGAGCTGTTTTTT
V: TRBV12-3/TRBV12-4; J: TRBJ1-5; D: .; size: .; length: 13; CDR3: CASSRTTNQPQHF; DNA: TGTGCCAGCAGCCGGACAACGAATCAGCCCCAGCATTTT
V: TRBV7-9; J: TRBJ1-2; D: .; size: .; length: 14; CDR3: CASSRPGTFYGYTF; DNA: TGTGCCAGCAGTCGACCTGGGACGTTCTATGGCTACACCTTC
V: TRBV7-9; J: TRBJ2-7; D: .; size: .; length: 12; CDR3: CASSLGNNEQYF; DNA: TGTGCCAGCAGCTTGGGGAACAACGAGCAGTACTTC
V: TRBV19; J: TRBJ1-6; D: TRBD1; size: .; length: 19; CDR3: CASSSSWDRGKAYNSPLHF; DNA: TGTGCCAGTAGTTCATCTTGGGACAGGGGAAAAGCCTATAATTCACCCCTCCACTTT
V: TRBV19; J: TRBJ1-3; D: TRBD1; size: few; length: 14; CDR3: CASQDRARGNTIYF; DNA: TGTGCCAGTCAAGACAGGGCTCGGGGAAACACCATATATTTT
V: TRBV3-1/TRBV3-2; J: TRBJ2-2; D: .; size: .; length: 17; CDR3: CASSPTRPELVLGELFF; DNA: TGTGCCAGCAGCCCAACTCGCCCTGAGTTGGTTCTCGGGGAGCTGTTTTTT
V: TRBV19; J: TRBJ1-1; D: TRBD1; size: once; length: 15; CDR3: CASSKYRTGNTEAFF; DNA: TGTGCCAGTAGTAAATACCGGACAGGGAACACTGAAGCTTTCTTT
V: TRBV6-5; J: TRBJ1-1; D: .; size: .; length: 11; CDR3: CASRTYDEAFF; DNA: TGTGCCAGCAGGACATATGATGAAGCTTTCTTT
V: TRBV30; J: TRBJ2-7; D: .; size: .; length: 13; CDR3: CAWRRDRGYEQYF; DNA: TGTGCCTGGAGGAGGGACCGAGGCTACGAGCAGTACTTC
V: TRBV15; J: TRBJ2-2; D: .; size: .; length: 15; CDR3: CATRKPSHAPGELFF; DNA: TGTGCCACCAGGAAGCCTAGCCATGCCCCCGGGGAGCTGTTTTTT
V: TRBV5-1; J: TRBJ2-5; D: TRBD2; size: .; length: 15; CDR3: CASSLLAGTQETQYF; DNA: TGCGCCAGCAGCTTGCTAGCGGGGACCCAAGAGACCCAGTACTTC
V: TRBV7-2; J: TRBJ2-7; D: .; size: .; length: 16; CDR3: CASSLRWDHTRNEQYF; DNA: TGTGCCAGCAGCTTAAGGTGGGACCACACCCGGAACGAGCAGTACTTC
V: TRBV27; J: TRBJ1-1; D: .; size: once; length: 16; CDR3: CASSPYLGLRNTEAFF; DNA: TGTGCCAGCAGTCCCTATTTGGGGCTGAGGAACACTGAAGCTTTCTTT